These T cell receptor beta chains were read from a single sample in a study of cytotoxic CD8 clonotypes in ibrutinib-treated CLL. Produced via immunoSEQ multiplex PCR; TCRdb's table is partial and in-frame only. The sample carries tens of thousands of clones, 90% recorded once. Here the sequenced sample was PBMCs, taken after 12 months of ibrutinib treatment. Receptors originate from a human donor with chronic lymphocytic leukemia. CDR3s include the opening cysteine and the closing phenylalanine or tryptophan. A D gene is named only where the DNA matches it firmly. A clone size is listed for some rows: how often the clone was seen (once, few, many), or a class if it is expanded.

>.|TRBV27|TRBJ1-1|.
CASSSGFNTEAFF
TGTGCCAGCAGTTCGGGTTTTAACACTGAAGCTTTCTTT
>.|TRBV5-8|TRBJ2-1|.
CASSLAEGSYNEQFF
TGTGCCAGCAGCTTGGCCGAGGGCTCCTACAATGAGCAGTTCTTC
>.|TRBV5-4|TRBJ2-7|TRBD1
CASSVYWTGNEQYF
TGTGCCAGCAGCGTCTACTGGACAGGGAACGAGCAGTACTTC
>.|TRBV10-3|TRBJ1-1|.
CAISEPHTGPRAFF
TGTGCCATCAGTGAGCCACACACCGGCCCTCGAGCTTTCTTT
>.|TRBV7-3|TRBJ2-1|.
CASSSGLSNEQFF
TGTGCCAGCAGCAGTGGGCTTAGCAATGAGCAGTTCTTC
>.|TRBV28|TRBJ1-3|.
CASSSPDVFSGNTIYF
TGTGCCAGCAGTTCTCCGGACGTTTTCTCTGGAAACACCATATATTTT
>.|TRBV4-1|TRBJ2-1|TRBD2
CASSQAGAGGYNEQFF
TGCGCCAGCAGCCAAGCTGGAGCGGGGGGATACAATGAGCAGTTCTTC
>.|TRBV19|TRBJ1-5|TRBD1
CASTPRDREVDQPQHF
TGTGCCAGTACCCCACGCGACAGGGAGGTGGATCAGCCCCAGCATTTT
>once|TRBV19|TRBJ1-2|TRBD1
CASSIAAGGFNYGYTF
TGTGCCAGTAGTATCGCGGCAGGGGGTTTCAACTATGGCTACACCTTC
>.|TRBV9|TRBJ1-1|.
CASSVGSGTRNTEAFF
TGTGCCAGCAGCGTCGGATCCGGGACACGGAACACTGAAGCTTTCTTT
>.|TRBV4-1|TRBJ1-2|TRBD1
CASNDGQGRYGYTF
TGCGCCAGCAACGACGGACAGGGACGCTATGGCTACACCTTC
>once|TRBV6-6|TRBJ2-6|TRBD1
CASSTGGSGANVLTF
TGTGCCAGCAGTACAGGGGGCTCTGGGGCCAACGTCCTGACTTTC
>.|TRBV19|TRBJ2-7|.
CASSIDLGSPTYEQYF
TGTGCCAGTAGTATAGACCTGGGGTCCCCAACCTACGAGCAGTACTTC
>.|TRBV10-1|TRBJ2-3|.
CASSEEPAFTQYF
TGCGCCAGCAGTGAGGAGCCGGCATTTACGCAGTATTTT
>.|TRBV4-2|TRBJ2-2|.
CASSRGPTNTGELFF
TGTGCCAGCAGCCGTGGCCCAACGAACACCGGGGAGCTGTTTTTT
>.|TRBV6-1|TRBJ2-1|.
CASSGPLRRGGEQFF
TGTGCCAGCAGCGGGCCCCTACGGCGGGGCGGTGAGCAGTTCTTC
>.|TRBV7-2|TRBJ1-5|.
CASSFTVGVNQPQHF
TGTGCCAGCAGCTTTACTGTGGGGGTGAATCAGCCCCAGCATTTT
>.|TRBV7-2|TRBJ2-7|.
CASSLDPGYEQYF
TGTGCCAGCAGCCTAGATCCGGGTTACGAGCAGTACTTC
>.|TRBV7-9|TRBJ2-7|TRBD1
CASSAFFVSGTGGYEQYF
TGTGCCAGCAGCGCCTTTTTCGTGTCCGGGACAGGGGGCTACGAGCAGTACTTC
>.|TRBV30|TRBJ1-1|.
CAWSGRARGPPMNTEAFF
TGTGCCTGGAGTGGGAGGGCCAGGGGTCCTCCAATGAACACTGAAGCTTTCTTT
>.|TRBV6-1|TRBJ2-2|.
CASSGQSTGELFF
TGTGCCAGCAGTGGGCAGAGCACCGGGGAGCTGTTTTTT
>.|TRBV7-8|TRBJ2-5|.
CASSKPPGQSMGETQYF
TGTGCCAGCAGCAAACCCCCCGGGCAGTCTATGGGGGAGACCCAGTACTTC
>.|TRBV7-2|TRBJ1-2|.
CASSLGLAGQGYTF
TGTGCCAGCAGCTTAGGTCTGGCAGGGCAGGGCTACACCTTC
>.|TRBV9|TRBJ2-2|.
CASSVVSYADTGELFF
TGTGCCAGCAGCGTAGTCTCTTATGCGGACACCGGGGAGCTGTTTTTT
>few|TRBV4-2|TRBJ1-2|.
CASSQDHEGDGYTF
TGTGCCAGCAGCCAAGATCACGAGGGCGATGGCTACACCTTC
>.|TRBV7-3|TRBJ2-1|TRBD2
CASSPGLAGFKHNEQFF
TGTGCCAGCAGCCCGGGACTAGCGGGATTTAAGCACAATGAGCAGTTCTTC
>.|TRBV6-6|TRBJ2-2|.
CASSYFTDGELFF
TGTGCCAGCAGTTACTTTACTGACGGGGAGCTGTTTTTT
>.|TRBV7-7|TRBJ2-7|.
CASSLEPSPLREQYF
TGTGCTAGCAGCTTAGAGCCTAGCCCGTTGAGGGAGCAGTACTTC
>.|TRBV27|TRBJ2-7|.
CASSFSGYEQYF
TGTGCCAGCAGTTTTAGCGGATACGAGCAGTACTTC
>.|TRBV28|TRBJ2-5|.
CASSIGNKETQYF
TGTGCCAGCAGTATCGGAAATAAAGAGACCCAGTACTTC
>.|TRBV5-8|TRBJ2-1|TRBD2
CASSLWLGGRPSEQFF
TGTGCCAGCAGCTTATGGTTGGGCGGGAGGCCTAGTGAGCAGTTCTTC
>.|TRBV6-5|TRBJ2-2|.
CASRRPGGPGELFF
TGTGCCAGCAGAAGACCGGGGGGCCCCGGGGAGCTGTTTTTT
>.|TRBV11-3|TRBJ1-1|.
CASSPLGGNTEAFF
TGTGCCAGCAGCCCCTTGGGCGGGAACACTGAAGCTTTCTTT
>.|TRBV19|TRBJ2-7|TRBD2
CASTPTSGSTYEQYF
TGTGCCAGTACCCCGACTAGCGGGAGCACCTACGAGCAGTACTTC
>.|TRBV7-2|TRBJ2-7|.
CASSYHYEQYF
TGTGCCAGCAGCTACCACTACGAGCAGTACTTC
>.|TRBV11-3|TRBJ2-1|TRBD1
CASSLQGAYNEQFF
TGTGCCAGCAGCCTACAGGGGGCCTACAATGAGCAGTTCTTC
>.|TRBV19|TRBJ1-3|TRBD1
CASSNLNRGSSGNTIYF
TGTGCCAGTAGTAACCTCAACAGGGGAAGCTCTGGAAACACCATATATTTT
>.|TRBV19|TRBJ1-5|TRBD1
CASRKSGRGHQPQHF
TGTGCCAGTCGAAAATCCGGGAGGGGGCATCAGCCCCAGCATTTT
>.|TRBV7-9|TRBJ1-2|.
CASSLDSRVTGYTF
TGTGCCAGCAGCTTAGACTCCAGGGTTACTGGCTACACCTTC
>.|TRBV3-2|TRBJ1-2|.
CASDKSYTF
TGTGCCAGCGATAAAAGCTACACCTTC
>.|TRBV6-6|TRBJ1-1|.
CASSSPRRTEAFF
TGTGCCAGCAGTTCTCCGAGGAGGACTGAAGCTTTCTTT
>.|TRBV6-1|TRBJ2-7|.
CASSEFGGFSYEQYF
TGTGCCAGCAGTGAATTTGGGGGCTTCTCCTACGAGCAGTACTTC
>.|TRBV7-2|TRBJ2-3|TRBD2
CASSPTPGLAPGEADTQYF
TGTGCCAGCAGCCCTACCCCGGGACTAGCCCCGGGAGAGGCAGATACGCAGTATTTT
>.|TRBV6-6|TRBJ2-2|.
CASKGSINTGELFF
TGTGCCAGCAAGGGGTCCATCAACACCGGGGAGCTGTTTTTT
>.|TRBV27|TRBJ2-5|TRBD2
CASSSLGGRAAETQYF
TGTGCCAGCAGCTCCCTCGGCGGGAGGGCCGCGGAGACCCAGTACTTC
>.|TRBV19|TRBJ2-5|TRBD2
CASSSLAGLETQYF
TGTGCCAGTAGTTCACTAGCGGGATTAGAGACCCAGTACTTC